This TCR beta chain derives from a study of blood T cell repertoires in COVID-19. The V segment lost 4 bases and the J segment 4 bases; nucleotides outside the gene matches: 4. The CDR3 sequence is 13 residues long. CDR1 is SGHKS, CDR2 YYEKEE, per germline (reference sequence). The data were produced by immunoSEQ multiplex PCR, yet TCRdb's version contains in-frame clones alone and is incomplete. The sample lists 97,000 or so clones, roughly 92% seen once, with 1.9% in the top ten. The sequence derives from a woman aged 45-65 years with COVID-19, enrolled during active disease. The gene calls are TRBV5-5 and TRBJ1-2, with TRBD1 identical over 7 bases. Sequencing was performed on peripheral blood. CDR3 region: CASSTGQPYGYTF. CDR3 coding DNA: TGTGCCAGCAGCACGGGACAGCCCTATGGCTACACCTTC.